This TCR beta chain derives from a study of blood T cell repertoires in COVID-19. The overall study: Researchers got acute and convalescent COVID-19 samples from the United States, Italy and Spain. PBMCs, B-cell-depleted T cells, or T cells were the source of the cDNA or gDNA that made up the material.

Original methodology: Quantification of nucleated cells was approximated via reference gene primer amplification. Some clones are missing from TCRdb's copy, which holds only in-frame ones; the method was immunoSEQ multiplex PCR. V, J and clone size were drawn from that table, and D and trimming were deduced from the DNA. Among more than 50,000 clones listed, approximately 85% were seen once. This clone came up a few times. Other nucleotide sequences from this sample produce the same CDR3. J was trimmed by 3 bases and V by 4 bases; bases with no gene match: 5. The CDR3 contains 14 residues. Looked up from germline, CDR1 is KGHDR and CDR2 is SFDVKD.

The gene calls are TRBV24-1 and TRBJ2-7, with TRBD1 matching 7 bases. The source is a human donor in a cohort sampled during active COVID-19. The source material was peripheral blood. This CDR3 reads CATSDPAGGYEQYF. CDR3 DNA: TGTGCCACCAGTGACCCGGCAGGGGGCTACGAGCAGTACTTC.